This T cell receptor beta chain originates from a study of blood T cell repertoires in COVID-19. This clone was recorded a few times. This table comes from immunoSEQ multiplex PCR, and its TCRdb copy is limited to in-frame clones, with some not included. The sample shows over 150,000 clones, over 70% of them seen only once. The CDR3 contains 12 residues. The germline V and J ends were trimmed by 3 bases and 10 bases, with 12 bases remaining between them. Sequences were obtained from peripheral blood. The origin of this receptor is an elderly woman with active or convalescent COVID-19. The V gene is TRBV12-3 or TRBV12-4, the J gene TRBJ1-1; tentative D call: TRBD1 (6 bases). CDR3 in DNA: TGTGCCAGCAGTTTCAACAGGGTTGGAGCTTTCTTT. Protein: CASSFNRVGAFF.